This passage covers 17 T cell receptor beta chains from one sample sequenced in a study of cytomegalovirus exposure and HLA in healthy donors. Vbeta (60) and Jbeta (13) primers were used in the PCR. The method was immunoSEQ multiplex PCR; TCRdb's version includes in-frame clones alone and lacks a portion of them. The sample lists about 150,000 clones; over 75% were seen once. Input material: PBMCs. These receptors all come from a male donor in good health and CMV-seronegative.

V usage is TRBV4-2 and J usage is TRBJ2-1; TRBD2 aligns across 14 bases. V shed 1 base and J 2 bases; nucleotides not matched to a gene: 4. Germline loops: CDR1 LGHNA, CDR2 YNFKEQ. The CDR3 has 18 residues. The CDR3 loop is CASSQAGLAGVTYNEQFF. DNA for the CDR3: TGTGCCAGCAGCCAAGCGGGACTAGCGGGAGTAACCTACAATGAGCAGTTCTTC.

This chain links TRBV19 with TRBJ2-1, with a tentative D call TRBD1 (5 bases). The CDR3 is made up of 13 amino acids. V was trimmed by 3 bases and J by 4 bases, leaving 7 bases between them. Germline V gene sequence: CDR1 LNHDA, CDR2 SQIVND (reference sequence). As DNA, the CDR3 is TGTGCCAGTAGTATGGACACTTACAATGAGCAGTTCTTC. Amino acid sequence: CASSMDTYNEQFF. The variable domain in full, with the rest retrieved from reference TRBV19 and TRBJ2-1, is DGGITQSPKYLFRKEGQNVTLSCEQNLNHDAMYWYRQDPGQGLRLIYYSQIVNDFQKGDIAEGYSVSREKKESFPLTVTSAQKNPTAFYLCASSMDTYNEQFFGPGTRLTVL.

The V gene is TRBV7-9, the J gene TRBJ2-5; possible D gene TRBD1, 6 bases. Germline CDR1 is SEHNR and CDR2 is FQNEAQ (reference sequence). The length of the CDR3 is 13 residues. Trimming shortened V by 9 bases and J by 0 bases, and 11 bases separated the two germline ends. The DNA for the CDR3 is TGTGCCAGTAAGAGGGGGTACCAAGAGACCCAGTACTTC. It translates to CASKRGYQETQYF.

This clone was observed once. Other DNA sequences of this sample code for an identical CDR3. V and J are TRBV6-6 and TRBJ2-5; D is undetermined. The V gene's germline CDR1 is MNHNY and CDR2 SVGAGI (reference sequence). The CDR3 has 11 residues. Trimming removed 6 bases from V and 2 bases from J, with 4 bases in between. CDR3 sequence: CASSRQETQYF. Here the CDR3 DNA reads TGTGCCAGCAGCAGGCAAGAGACCCAGTACTTC.

The chain employs TRBV14 and TRBJ1-1; tentatively, D is TRBD1 (5 bases). This CDR3 spans 14 amino acids. Trimming took 2 bases from V and 0 from J, leaving 7 bases between them. CDR1 is SGHDN, CDR2 FVKESK, per germline. The CDR3: CASSQLDMNTEAFF. For the CDR3, the DNA is TGTGCCAGCAGCCAATTGGACATGAACACTGAAGCTTTCTTT.

The CDR3 DNA reads TGTGCCAGCAGCTGGTGGGACAGGGGTCACCCTGAAGCTTTCTTT. Translation gives CASSWWDRGHPEAFF. The chain combines TRBV7-2 with TRBJ1-1; TRBD1 matches 10 bases. The V gene's germline CDR1 is SGHTA and CDR2 FQGNSA. The CDR3 has 15 residues. V shed 4 bases and J 6 bases; nucleotides not matched to a gene: 8.

The genes are TRBV2 and TRBJ2-5; 8 bases are a match to TRBD1. Germline values: CDR1 SNHLY, CDR2 FYNNEI. The trim removed 5 bases at V and 4 bases at J, leaving 6 bases unmatched. This CDR3 spans 14 amino acids. CDR3 DNA: TGTGCCAGCAGTAGGACAGGGTTTGGAGAGACCCAGTACTTC. Protein: CASSRTGFGETQYF.

This rearrangement joins TRBV6-5 to TRBJ2-3; the match to TRBD2 covers 7 bases. CDR3 length equals 15 residues. The germline gives CDR1 MNHEY, CDR2 SVGAGI. J lost 0 bases, V lost 6 bases, and 6 bases had no gene match. CDR3 loop: CASRRTRTSTDTQYF. The CDR3 region has the DNA TGTGCCAGCAGAAGGACTAGAACTAGCACAGATACGCAGTATTTT.

The rearrangement uses TRBV7-6 and TRBJ1-1; 11 bases line up with TRBD1. Trimming cost V 5 bases and J 4 bases; bases outside gene matches: 9. The CDR3 runs to 16 residues. Germline CDR1 SGHVS, CDR2 FNYEAQ. This chain's CDR3 is CASSPRTGGVGTEAFF. DNA of the CDR3: TGTGCCAGCAGCCCCAGGACAGGGGGCGTGGGCACTGAAGCTTTCTTT.

This chain connects TRBV11-2 to TRBJ2-5; D is uncertain. Germline loops: CDR1 SGHAT, CDR2 FQNNGV. This CDR3 is built from 11 residues. Trimming removed 5 bases from V and 5 bases from J, with 6 bases in between. The CDR3 DNA reads as TGTGCCAGCAGCGGCTGGGAGACCCAGTACTTC. Translating it yields CASSGWETQYF.

The V call is TRBV30, the J call TRBJ1-4; no reliable D call. The germline CDR1 and CDR2 sequences are GTSNPN and SVGIG (reference sequence). The V and J ends lost 1 base and 6 bases respectively, with 12 bases between them. The CDR3 sequence is 14 residues long. The CDR3 region is CAWSGNSLYEKLFF. Written as DNA, the CDR3 is TGTGCCTGGAGTGGAAATAGCCTTTATGAAAAACTGTTTTTT.

This chain connects TRBV30 to TRBJ1-4; TRBD1 aligns across 7 bases. This CDR3 contains 15 residues. Germline V gene sequence: CDR1 GTSNPN, CDR2 SVGIG (reference sequence). V lost 3 bases to trimming and J lost 4 bases; unmatched junction nucleotides: 8. The CDR3 DNA reads as TGTGCCTGGAGGGAACTGGGACAGAGTAATGAAAAACTGTTTTTT. Protein sequence: CAWRELGQSNEKLFF. The full variable domain, in which reference TRBV30 and TRBJ1-4 provide the parts outside the CDR3, is SQTIHQWPATLVQPVGSPLSLECTVEGTSNPNLYWYRQAAGRGLQLLFYSVGIGQISSEVPQNLSASRPQDRQFILSSKKLLLSDSGFYLCAWRELGQSNEKLFFGSGTQLSVL.

The chain couples TRBV6-1 to TRBJ2-7, with TRBD1 identical over 8 bases. With V trimmed by 6 bases and J by 5 bases, 3 bases remained unmatched. Germline V gene lookup returns CDR1 MNHNS and CDR2 SASEGT. The CDR3 length is 12 residues. DNA for the CDR3: TGTGCCAGCAGACCGGACAGGGACGAGCAGTACTTC. Its translation: CASRPDRDEQYF.

V and J are TRBV19 and TRBJ2-1, with 9 positions matching TRBD1. Germline assignment: CDR1 LNHDA and CDR2 SQIVND (reference sequence). V lost 5 bases, J lost 5 bases, and 10 bases stayed unmatched. This CDR3 comprises 16 residues. The CDR3 sequence is CASSSLRDRDNNEQFF. The CDR3 nucleotides read TGTGCCAGTAGTTCCCTTAGGGACAGGGATAACAATGAGCAGTTCTTC.

The J gene is TRBJ2-1, the V gene TRBV7-6, with 9 nucleotides matching TRBD2. The CDR3 sequence is 17 residues long. Germline assignment: CDR1 SGHVS and CDR2 FNYEAQ. Germline trimming cut 1 base from V and 5 bases from J; bases unmatched to any gene: 9. The CDR3 here is CASSLGGGAAGNNEQFF. CDR3 nucleotides: TGTGCCAGCAGCTTAGGCGGGGGGGCCGCGGGAAACAATGAGCAGTTCTTC.

The CDR3 DNA is TGTGCCAGTAGTAAGATCACAGGGGGCGAGGAAAAACTGTTTTTT. It codes for CASSKITGGEEKLFF. The chain employs TRBV19 and TRBJ1-4, with 9 bases identical to TRBD1. The germline gives CDR1 LNHDA, CDR2 SQIVND (reference sequence). V was pared by 4 bases and J by 8 bases, with 8 bases of the junction left unmatched. This CDR3 is built from 15 residues.

The chain joins TRBV5-6 to TRBJ1-3, with a weak D call TRBD1 (6 bases). Between the trimmed V and J ends, which lost 5 bases and 0 bases, there was a span of 15 bases. This CDR3 comprises 16 residues. Germline CDR1 reads SGHDT; CDR2 reads YYEEEE. Here the CDR3 DNA reads TGTGCCAGCAGTCAGGGTACAGGGCGCTCTGGAAACACCATATATTTT. As protein: CASSQGTGRSGNTIYF.